Listed below are T cell receptor beta chains from one sample, sequenced in a study of control samples from healthy donors and cancer patients. Data came from immunoSEQ multiplex PCR; TCRdb stores just in-frame clones and leaves some out. The table has roughly 120,000 clones, around 92% seen once; the top ten hold approximately 39%. The sequencing sample was made of blood. These receptors were obtained from a middle-aged man in good health. CDR3s include the opening cysteine and the closing phenylalanine or tryptophan. The D gene is left open where the match is weak. The size entry is marked missing in some rows and otherwise reads once, few, many or a size class.

d_gene: NA; j_gene: TRBJ2-5; v_gene: TRBV5-1; abundance: NA; CDR3nt: TGCGCCAGCAGCTTGGACCAAGTGGGCTGGGAGACCCAGTACTTC; CDR3aa: CASSLDQVGWETQYF
d_gene: NA; j_gene: TRBJ1-2; v_gene: TRBV27; abundance: NA; CDR3nt: TGTGCCAGCAGTTTACGTGGGGTGGGTTCCTATGGCTACACCTTC; CDR3aa: CASSLRGVGSYGYTF
d_gene: NA; j_gene: TRBJ2-5; v_gene: TRBV2; abundance: NA; CDR3nt: TGTGCCTGTGCGGGGGCCGGGGAGACCCAGTACTTC; CDR3aa: CACAGAGETQYF
d_gene: TRBD1; j_gene: TRBJ1-2; v_gene: TRBV6-5; abundance: NA; CDR3nt: TGTGCCAGCTCACAGGGGGCAAACTATGGCTACACCTTC; CDR3aa: CASSQGANYGYTF
d_gene: TRBD1; j_gene: TRBJ2-3; v_gene: TRBV18; abundance: NA; CDR3nt: TGTGCCAGCTCACCTCCGGGACAGGGCACAGATACGCAGTATTTT; CDR3aa: CASSPPGQGTDTQYF
d_gene: TRBD1; j_gene: TRBJ1-1; v_gene: TRBV2; abundance: NA; CDR3nt: TGTGCCAGCAGTCCTAGACAGGGCGGGAACACTGAAGCTTTCTTT; CDR3aa: CASSPRQGGNTEAFF
d_gene: TRBD1; j_gene: TRBJ2-7; v_gene: TRBV5-1; abundance: NA; CDR3nt: TGCGCCAGCAGTAGGGACAGGGGAGACGAGCAGTACTTC; CDR3aa: CASSRDRGDEQYF
d_gene: TRBD2; j_gene: TRBJ2-5; v_gene: TRBV7-7; abundance: NA; CDR3nt: TGTGCCAGCAGCAGCGGGAGTTTGACCCAGTACTTC; CDR3aa: CASSSGSLTQYF
d_gene: TRBD1; j_gene: TRBJ1-3; v_gene: TRBV10-2; abundance: NA; CDR3nt: TGCGCCAGCAGTGATCCGGGACAGAGGACTGGAAACACCATATATTTT; CDR3aa: CASSDPGQRTGNTIYF
d_gene: TRBD1; j_gene: TRBJ1-2; v_gene: TRBV4-3; abundance: NA; CDR3nt: TGCGCCAGCAGCCAAAGGATATCGGACAGGGGCTATGGCTACACCTTC; CDR3aa: CASSQRISDRGYGYTF
d_gene: NA; j_gene: TRBJ1-2; v_gene: TRBV5-8; abundance: NA; CDR3nt: TGTGCCAGCAGCTTGGCGGGACGCTATGGCTACACCTTC; CDR3aa: CASSLAGRYGYTF
d_gene: NA; j_gene: TRBJ1-5; v_gene: TRBV5-8; abundance: NA; CDR3nt: TGTGCCAGCAGCTTGTGGGAACAGGGTAGCAATCAGCCCCAGCATTTT; CDR3aa: CASSLWEQGSNQPQHF
d_gene: NA; j_gene: TRBJ1-2; v_gene: TRBV4-1; abundance: NA; CDR3nt: TGCGCCAGCAGCCAAGAGAGGGGTGGCTACACCTTC; CDR3aa: CASSQERGGYTF
d_gene: TRBD2; j_gene: TRBJ2-3; v_gene: TRBV5-6; abundance: NA; CDR3nt: TGTGCCAGCAGCTACATACCTCGCGGGGGGAATACAGATACGCAGTATTTT; CDR3aa: CASSYIPRGGNTDTQYF
d_gene: TRBD1; j_gene: TRBJ2-5; v_gene: TRBV5-5; abundance: NA; CDR3nt: TGTGCCAGCAGCATGACAGGGTTGGAGACCCAGTACTTC; CDR3aa: CASSMTGLETQYF
d_gene: NA; j_gene: TRBJ1-2; v_gene: TRBV3-1/TRBV3-2; abundance: NA; CDR3nt: TGTGCCAGCAGCCAAGAAGATGGGGGAGACTATGGCTACACCTTC; CDR3aa: CASSQEDGGDYGYTF
d_gene: NA; j_gene: TRBJ1-4; v_gene: TRBV2; abundance: NA; CDR3nt: TGTGCCAGCAGTGAATTCGGGGGGAGAGAAAATGAAAAACTGTTTTTT; CDR3aa: CASSEFGGRENEKLFF
d_gene: NA; j_gene: TRBJ2-4; v_gene: TRBV5-4; abundance: NA; CDR3nt: TGTGCCAGCAGCCCGACAGCGGAAAACATTCAGTACTTC; CDR3aa: CASSPTAENIQYF
d_gene: NA; j_gene: TRBJ1-1; v_gene: TRBV5-1; abundance: NA; CDR3nt: TGCGCCAGCAGCATTACAGGGAGCGGGAACACTGAAGCTTTCTTT; CDR3aa: CASSITGSGNTEAFF
d_gene: NA; j_gene: TRBJ2-3; v_gene: TRBV5-5; abundance: NA; CDR3nt: TGTGCCAGCAGCTTGTGGATCGACATCACAGATACGCAGTATTTT; CDR3aa: CASSLWIDITDTQYF
d_gene: NA; j_gene: TRBJ2-5; v_gene: TRBV15; abundance: NA; CDR3nt: TGTGCCACCAGCAGAGATCAAGAGACCCAGTACTTC; CDR3aa: CATSRDQETQYF
d_gene: NA; j_gene: TRBJ2-1; v_gene: TRBV9; abundance: NA; CDR3nt: TGTGCCAGCAGCGTTACAGGCGTATCTTACAATGAGCAGTTCTTC; CDR3aa: CASSVTGVSYNEQFF
d_gene: NA; j_gene: TRBJ2-7; v_gene: TRBV27; abundance: NA; CDR3nt: TGTGCCAGCAGTTTCCTTCGGGACAACCCCTCCGAGCAGTACTTC; CDR3aa: CASSFLRDNPSEQYF
d_gene: NA; j_gene: TRBJ1-5; v_gene: TRBV7-2; abundance: NA; CDR3nt: TGTGCCAGCAGCTTAGATGGGGGGCCCCAGCATTTT; CDR3aa: CASSLDGGPQHF
d_gene: NA; j_gene: TRBJ1-2; v_gene: TRBV11-2; abundance: NA; CDR3nt: TGTGCCAGCAGCTTCCTGGGGGAAGGCGATGGCTACACCTTC; CDR3aa: CASSFLGEGDGYTF
d_gene: NA; j_gene: TRBJ1-2; v_gene: TRBV6-5; abundance: NA; CDR3nt: TGTGCCAGCAGTACCGGCTATGGCTACACCTTC; CDR3aa: CASSTGYGYTF
d_gene: NA; j_gene: TRBJ2-7; v_gene: TRBV6-5; abundance: NA; CDR3nt: TGTGCCAGCAGTTCCTTGGACGTTCCCGGAGAGCAGTACTTC; CDR3aa: CASSSLDVPGEQYF
d_gene: NA; j_gene: TRBJ2-7; v_gene: TRBV5-4; abundance: once; CDR3nt: TGTGCCAGCAGCTTGACGACTGAAGCCTACGAGCAGTACTTC; CDR3aa: CASSLTTEAYEQYF
d_gene: NA; j_gene: TRBJ1-1; v_gene: TRBV5-1; abundance: NA; CDR3nt: TGCGCCAGCAGCAAAGCAGCCCTGAACACTGAAGCTTTCTTT; CDR3aa: CASSKAALNTEAFF
d_gene: NA; j_gene: TRBJ1-2; v_gene: TRBV19; abundance: NA; CDR3nt: TGTGCCAGTAGTGCGGGGGGGTTAATCTATGGCTACACCTTC; CDR3aa: CASSAGGLIYGYTF
d_gene: NA; j_gene: TRBJ1-1; v_gene: TRBV6-4; abundance: once; CDR3nt: TGTGCCAGCAGCGTTAACGTACAGGGCGTCACTGAAGCTTTCTTT; CDR3aa: CASSVNVQGVTEAFF
d_gene: NA; j_gene: TRBJ2-7; v_gene: TRBV5-1; abundance: NA; CDR3nt: TGCGCCAGCAGCTTGGAGACGGGATACTCCTACGAGCAGTACTTC; CDR3aa: CASSLETGYSYEQYF
d_gene: NA; j_gene: TRBJ2-6; v_gene: TRBV27; abundance: NA; CDR3nt: TGTGCCAGCAGTTTATGGGGCGTCTCTGGGGCCAACGTCCTGACTTTC; CDR3aa: CASSLWGVSGANVLTF
d_gene: NA; j_gene: TRBJ2-2; v_gene: TRBV4-2; abundance: NA; CDR3nt: TGTGCCAGCAGCCAGGGGGGACAGATCGGCACCGGGGAGCTGTTTTTT; CDR3aa: CASSQGGQIGTGELFF
d_gene: NA; j_gene: TRBJ1-5; v_gene: TRBV18; abundance: once; CDR3nt: TGTGCCAGCTCACCACAGGGCGTTAGCAATCAGCCCCAGCATTTT; CDR3aa: CASSPQGVSNQPQHF
d_gene: TRBD1; j_gene: TRBJ1-6; v_gene: TRBV5-1; abundance: NA; CDR3nt: TGCGCCAGCAGCCTACAGGGGGAAGGTGGTTCACCCCTCCACTTT; CDR3aa: CASSLQGEGGSPLHF
d_gene: NA; j_gene: TRBJ1-2; v_gene: TRBV5-1; abundance: NA; CDR3nt: TGCGCCAGCAGCCTAAACACTAACTATGGCTACACCTTC; CDR3aa: CASSLNTNYGYTF
d_gene: NA; j_gene: TRBJ1-1; v_gene: TRBV5-6; abundance: NA; CDR3nt: TGTGCCAGCAGCTTGGGGGGACAAATGAACACTGAAGCTTTCTTT; CDR3aa: CASSLGGQMNTEAFF
d_gene: NA; j_gene: TRBJ1-2; v_gene: TRBV18; abundance: NA; CDR3nt: TGTGCCAGCTCACCAGCCCAAGGAAACTATGGCTACACCTTC; CDR3aa: CASSPAQGNYGYTF
d_gene: NA; j_gene: TRBJ1-5; v_gene: TRBV5-1; abundance: NA; CDR3nt: TGCGCCAGCAAAAGGGATTTGGAGAATCAGCCCCAGCATTTT; CDR3aa: CASKRDLENQPQHF
d_gene: TRBD1; j_gene: TRBJ2-1; v_gene: TRBV19; abundance: once; CDR3nt: TGTGCCAGTAGTATTCAGGGGGCCTACAATGAGCAGTTCTTC; CDR3aa: CASSIQGAYNEQFF
d_gene: NA; j_gene: TRBJ1-2; v_gene: TRBV19; abundance: NA; CDR3nt: TGTGCCAGTACCCCACAAAAGGGGACCTCTAACTATGGCTACACCTTC; CDR3aa: CASTPQKGTSNYGYTF
d_gene: NA; j_gene: TRBJ2-5; v_gene: TRBV20-1; abundance: NA; CDR3nt: TGCAGTGCTAGTACGTACCAAGAGACCCAGTACTTC; CDR3aa: CSASTYQETQYF
d_gene: NA; j_gene: TRBJ2-1; v_gene: TRBV27; abundance: NA; CDR3nt: TGTGCCAGCAGTTTATACGGAAATGAGCAGTTCTTC; CDR3aa: CASSLYGNEQFF
d_gene: NA; j_gene: TRBJ1-2; v_gene: TRBV6-5; abundance: NA; CDR3nt: TGTGCCAGCAGTTACGTTCGGGGGCCCTCCAACTATGGCTACACCTTC; CDR3aa: CASSYVRGPSNYGYTF
d_gene: NA; j_gene: TRBJ2-7; v_gene: TRBV3-1/TRBV3-2; abundance: NA; CDR3nt: TGTGCCAGCAGCCAGCGGGCGTACGAGCAGTACTTC; CDR3aa: CASSQRAYEQYF
d_gene: TRBD1; j_gene: TRBJ2-4; v_gene: TRBV5-5; abundance: NA; CDR3nt: TGTGCCAGCAGTTTCGCCACTGACAGGGACATTCAGTACTTC; CDR3aa: CASSFATDRDIQYF
d_gene: NA; j_gene: TRBJ1-3; v_gene: TRBV19; abundance: NA; CDR3nt: TGTGCCAGTGCTATTCGGGGGACCTTTTTCGACTACTCTGGAAACACCATATATTTT; CDR3aa: CASAIRGTFFDYSGNTIYF
d_gene: TRBD1; j_gene: TRBJ1-1; v_gene: TRBV10-2; abundance: NA; CDR3nt: TGCGCCAGCAGCCTTTCACAGGGGCTAGAAGCTTTCTTT; CDR3aa: CASSLSQGLEAFF
d_gene: NA; j_gene: TRBJ2-7; v_gene: TRBV20-1; abundance: NA; CDR3nt: TGCAGTGCCGCCCGCGACTACGAGCAGTACTTC; CDR3aa: CSAARDYEQYF
d_gene: TRBD1; j_gene: TRBJ1-1; v_gene: TRBV25-1; abundance: NA; CDR3nt: TGTGCCAGCAGTGAACCGGCAGGGGGGGACACTGAAGCTTTCTTT; CDR3aa: CASSEPAGGDTEAFF
d_gene: NA; j_gene: TRBJ1-4; v_gene: TRBV5-6; abundance: NA; CDR3nt: TGTGCCAGCAGCTTGGCCAGGTCAGGGGCAAGAACTAATGAAAAACTGTTTTTT; CDR3aa: CASSLARSGARTNEKLFF
d_gene: NA; j_gene: TRBJ1-2; v_gene: TRBV7-2; abundance: once; CDR3nt: TGTGCCAGCAGCTTGGGGTCATCCGGAGGCTACACCTTC; CDR3aa: CASSLGSSGGYTF